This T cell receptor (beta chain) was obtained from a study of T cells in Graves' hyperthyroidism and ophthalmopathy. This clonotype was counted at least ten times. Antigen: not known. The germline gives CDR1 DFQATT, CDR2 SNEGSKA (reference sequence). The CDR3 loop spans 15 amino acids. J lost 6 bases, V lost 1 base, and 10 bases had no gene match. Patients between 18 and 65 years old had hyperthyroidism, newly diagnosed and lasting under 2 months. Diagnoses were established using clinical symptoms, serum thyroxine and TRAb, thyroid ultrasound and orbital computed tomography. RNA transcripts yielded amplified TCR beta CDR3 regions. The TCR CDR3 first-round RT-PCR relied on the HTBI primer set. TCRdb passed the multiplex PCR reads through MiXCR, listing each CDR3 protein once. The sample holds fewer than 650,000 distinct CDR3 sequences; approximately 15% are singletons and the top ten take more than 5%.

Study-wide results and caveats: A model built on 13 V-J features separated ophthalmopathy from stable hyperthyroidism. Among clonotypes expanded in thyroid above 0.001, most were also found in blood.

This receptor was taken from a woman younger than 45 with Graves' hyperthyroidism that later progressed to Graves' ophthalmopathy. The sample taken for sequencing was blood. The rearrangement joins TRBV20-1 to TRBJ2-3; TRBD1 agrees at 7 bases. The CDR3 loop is CSARAPTGVGDTQYF. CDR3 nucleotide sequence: TGCAGTGCTAGAGCCCCCACAGGGGTCGGGGATACGCAGTATTTT.